These 24 T cell receptor beta chains share one sample of origin, sequenced in a study of CD8 T cells in ankylosing spondylitis. TCRdb independently ran MiXCR on the 5' RACE reads; one entry per CDR3 protein. The sample holds approximately 250,000 distinct CDR3 sequences, under 35% seen once. Sequencing was done on a sample of blood, either unsorted or a sorted T cell fraction (not recorded which). These TCRs come from a male donor with ankylosing spondylitis or in good health (not recorded which).

In this sample, this clonotype turned up a few times. This sequence joins TRBV5-6 and TRBJ2-7; a possible D gene is TRBD1 (6 bases). V was trimmed by 5 bases and J by 4 bases, leaving 10 bases between them. The V gene's germline CDR1 is SGHDT and CDR2 YYEEEE. This CDR3 comprises 12 residues. CDR3 protein: CASSLGQYEQYF. CDR3 nucleotide sequence: TGTGCCAGCAGTTTAGGACAGTACGAGCAGTACTTC.

CDR3 amino acids: CASSVGQGGGYNEQFF. DNA of the CDR3: TGTGCCAGCAGCGTAGGTCAGGGGGGTGGCTACAATGAGCAGTTCTTC. The gene calls are TRBV9 and TRBJ2-1, with TRBD1 as a possible D gene (7 bases). CDR3 size: 16 residues. Germline V gene sequence: CDR1 SGDLS, CDR2 YYNGEE. The V gene lost 0 bases and the J gene lost 3 bases, with 13 bases spanning the gap.

This clonotype was observed a few times. The chain employs TRBV20-1 and TRBJ2-7, with TRBD2 identical over 8 bases. The V gene's germline CDR1 is DFQATT and CDR2 SNEGSKA (reference sequence). J was trimmed by 3 bases and V by 6 bases; bases with no gene match: 4. The CDR3 totals 12 residues. CDR3 in DNA: TGCAGTGCGCGGGGGGATTACTACGAGCAGTACTTC. Translated, it gives CSARGDYYEQYF.

The V and J genes are TRBV7-9 and TRBJ2-3; possible D gene TRBD2, 6 bases. This CDR3 has 15 residues. Germline values: CDR1 SEHNR, CDR2 FQNEAQ (reference sequence). The germline V and J ends were trimmed by 4 bases and 7 bases, with 18 bases remaining between them. CDR3 residues: CASSSRWDSRYTQYF. The CDR3 nucleotides are TGTGCCAGCAGCTCCCGATGGGACTCCCGTTATACGCAGTATTTT.

This chain uses TRBV20-1 with TRBJ2-3, with D possibly TRBD2 on 5 matching bases. This CDR3 is 15 amino acids long. V was clipped by 3 bases and J by 2 bases, with 15 bases between them. The germline V gene encodes CDR1 DFQATT and CDR2 SNEGSKA (reference sequence). The CDR3 DNA sequence: TGCAGTGCTAGCCCTAGCCAAACCTACACAGATACGCAGTATTTT. This codes for CSASPSQTYTDTQYF.

The chain links TRBV15 to TRBJ1-1; 9 nucleotides line up with TRBD1. The V gene's germline CDR1 is LNHNV and CDR2 YYDKDF (reference sequence). This CDR3 comprises 13 residues. The junction had 7 bases not matched to a gene; V was cut back by 1 base and J by 13 bases. The CDR3 DNA reads TGTGCCACCAGCAGAGCCCGGGACAGGGATGTTTTCTTT. Its translation is CATSRARDRDVFF.

There are a few counts of this clonotype. The CDR3 here is CSARRTGSWQPQHF. CDR3 DNA: TGCAGTGCTAGAAGGACAGGGTCCTGGCAGCCCCAGCATTTT. The rearrangement links TRBV20-1 to TRBJ1-5, with 8 bases fitting TRBD1. With V trimmed by 2 bases and J by 7 bases, 7 bases remained unmatched. This CDR3 has 14 residues. Germline CDR1 reads DFQATT; CDR2 reads SNEGSKA (reference sequence).

V is TRBV10-3 and J is TRBJ2-1, with TRBD1 matching 8 bases. With 7 bases clipped from V and 3 bases from J, the junction kept 8 bases outside the gene matches. The germline V gene encodes CDR1 ENHRY and CDR2 SYGVKD. CDR3 length equals 15 residues. CDR3 sequence (DNA): TGTGCCATCAATTCAGGGACAGGATACTACAATGAGCAGTTCTTC. As protein: CAINSGTGYYNEQFF.

The V call is TRBV29-1, the J call TRBJ2-7; TRBD2 aligns across 7 bases. V trimming: 5 bases; J trimming: 3 bases; junction bases outside the gene matches: 7. The CDR3 extends over 13 amino acids. Germline loops: CDR1 SQVTM, CDR2 ANQGSEA. In DNA form, the CDR3 reads TGCAGCGTTTGGGGGGGGGTTCGCTACGAGCAGTACTTC. It encodes CSVWGGVRYEQYF.

This chain joins TRBV12-3 or TRBV12-4 and TRBJ2-7, with D perhaps matching TRBD1 or TRBD2 (5 bases each). CDR3 length equals 14 residues. V was clipped by 3 bases and J by 3 bases, with 12 bases between them. The CDR3 here is CASSLGDGGYEQYF. In nucleotides, the CDR3 is TGTGCCAGCAGTTTGGGGGATGGGGGCTACGAGCAGTACTTC.

The chain has TRBV30 and TRBJ2-7; a possible D gene is TRBD2 (6 bases). Per the germline V gene, CDR1 is GTSNPN and CDR2 is SVGIG (reference sequence). V shed 5 bases and J shed 7 bases, with 21 bases lying between them. This CDR3 is 14 amino acids long. The DNA for the CDR3 is TGTGCCTGGGGTATAGGCGGGGAGGACGGGGAGCAGTACTTC. This gives the protein CAWGIGGEDGEQYF.

The chain joins TRBV5-6 to TRBJ2-3, with 8 nucleotides matching TRBD2. This CDR3 spans 15 amino acids. V lost 4 bases and J lost 2; bases outside the gene matches: 6. Germline CDR1 and CDR2: SGHDT and YYEEEE. The CDR3, as DNA: TGTGCCAGCAGCCTTCGGGGGGGTCTCACAGATACGCAGTATTTT. Encoded protein: CASSLRGGLTDTQYF.

This clonotype was seen a handful of times. The chain is built from TRBV27 and TRBJ2-7; the D gene could be TRBD1 or TRBD2 (6 bases each). Per germline, CDR1 MNHEY and CDR2 SMNVEV (reference sequence). The CDR3 is 14 amino acids. V was shortened by 3 bases and J by 2 bases, with 11 bases between the two germline ends. Here the CDR3 reads CASSFVGGPYEQYF. The CDR3 nucleotides read TGTGCCAGCAGTTTTGTTGGGGGGCCCTACGAGCAGTACTTC.

This clonotype was recorded a few times. This sequence joins TRBV12-3 or TRBV12-4 and TRBJ1-1; tentative D call: TRBD1 (6 bases). This CDR3 comprises 13 residues. Trimming left V 1 base short and J 6 bases short, with 9 bases between. The CDR3 DNA follows: TGTGCCAGCAGTTTAGGGTACAGGGCTGAAGCTTTCTTT. Translated: CASSLGYRAEAFF.

This clonotype was counted between two and nine times. This chain uses TRBV5-4 with TRBJ2-1, with TRBD2 matching 10 bases. The CDR3 runs 15 residues. V dropped 4 bases and J dropped 4; count of bases not matched to a gene: 5. Germline CDR1 reads SGHNT; CDR2 reads YYREEE (reference sequence). DNA of the CDR3: TGTGCCAGCAGCCTCCCGGGACTAGCGTACAATGAGCAGTTCTTC. Translation gives CASSLPGLAYNEQFF.

This chain joins TRBV7-8 and TRBJ1-2, with D perhaps TRBD1 (5 bases). Trimming left V 5 bases short and J 8 bases short, with 21 bases between. Germline assignment: CDR1 SGHVS and CDR2 FQNEAQ. The CDR3 consists of 15 residues. The CDR3 is CASSADVGAGGGYTF. The CDR3 DNA follows: TGTGCCAGCAGCGCAGATGTCGGGGCAGGAGGGGGCTACACCTTC.

The J gene is TRBJ2-1, the V gene TRBV20-1; unclear D gene. The CDR3 extends over 12 amino acids. V was trimmed by 5 bases and J by 6 bases, leaving 11 bases between them. Germline V CDR1 and CDR2: DFQATT, SNEGSKA (reference sequence). CDR3 in amino acids: CSAHVARNEQFF. CDR3 bases: TGCAGTGCTCACGTGGCACGCAATGAGCAGTTCTTC.

The gene calls are TRBV20-1 and TRBJ1-6; 7 bases map to TRBD1. Trimming removed 3 bases from V and 9 bases from J; junction bases left unmatched: 5. CDR1 and CDR2 from the germline V gene are DFQATT and SNEGSKA (reference sequence). The CDR3 covers 13 residues. The CDR3: CSARGTEISPLHF. The CDR3 nucleotides are TGCAGTGCTAGGGGGACAGAGATTTCACCCCTCCACTTT.

In its sample, this clonotype was seen a few times. J is TRBJ2-1 and V is TRBV4-2, with 10 bases identical to TRBD2. J lost 4 bases, V lost 4 bases, and 7 bases had no gene match. The CDR3 is 16 residues long. Germline V gives CDR1 LGHNA, CDR2 YNFKEQ. The CDR3 region has the DNA TGTGCCAGCAGCCCCTCGGGTAGCGGGGGGTACAATGAGCAGTTCTTC. It specifies CASSPSGSGGYNEQFF.

The chain uses TRBV10-3 and TRBJ2-3; TRBD2 is a possible D gene (5 bases). In germline, CDR1 is ENHRY, CDR2 SYGVKD. The CDR3 totals 14 residues. V lost 3 bases and J 12 bases, leaving 19 bases between the germline ends. The DNA of the CDR3 is TGTGCCATCAGTGACCCGAGGACCGAGGACTCCCAGTATTTT. This gives the protein CAISDPRTEDSQYF.

This chain connects TRBV19 to TRBJ1-5; 7 bases match TRBD1. This CDR3 spans 15 amino acids. The V segment lost 6 bases and the J segment 3 bases; nucleotides outside the gene matches: 8. Germline CDR1 is LNHDA and CDR2 is SQIVND (reference sequence). The CDR3 sequence: CASRRTGANNQPQHF. In nucleotides, the CDR3 is TGTGCCAGTAGAAGAACAGGGGCCAACAATCAGCCCCAGCATTTT.

As to this clonotype: The junction differs from germline at one of its ends, possibly a read error. The chain has TRBV5-1 and TRBJ2-1; 8 nucleotides line up with TRBD1. Germline assignment: CDR1 SGHRS and CDR2 YFSETQ. The CDR3 totals 16 residues. CDR3 coding DNA: TGCGCCAGCAGCCTTGCAGGGGGCGCCTCCTACATTGAGCAGTTCTTC. As protein: CASSLAGGASYIEQFF.

J is TRBJ2-2 and V is TRBV20-1; perhaps D is TRBD1 or TRBD2 (5 bases each). The germline CDR1 and CDR2 sequences are DFQATT and SNEGSKA (reference sequence). Trimming removed 0 bases at V and 3 bases at J, with 14 bases between. This CDR3 is 16 amino acids long. CDR3 amino acids: CSARDPKQGDTGELFF. Here the CDR3 DNA reads TGCAGTGCTAGAGACCCCAAGCAGGGAGACACCGGGGAGCTGTTTTTT.

This clonotype has just a few counts. The J gene is TRBJ1-5, the V gene TRBV10-3, with 10 bases fitting TRBD1. Trimming cost V 0 bases and J 14 bases; bases outside gene matches: 4. CDR1 is ENHRY, CDR2 SYGVKD, per germline. The CDR3 runs to 13 residues. Here the CDR3 reads CAISESGTGEKHF. The CDR3 region has the DNA TGTGCCATCAGTGAGTCAGGGACAGGGGAAAAGCATTTT.